The clone carrying this T cell receptor (beta chain) occurred once. Its antigen is unidentified. The entry originates in a study of blood T cells in healthy people across ages. Findings of the study overall: PBMCs left unsorted prevented a conclusive naive versus antigen-experienced comparison. The donors' CMV status was not determined, possibly confounding changes in expanded clonotypes.

Combining a sample-barcoded 5' primer with a J-beta primer mix, a second PCR ran for roughly 7 to 11 cycles. Each CDR3 protein gets one entry after TCRdb re-called the 5' RACE reads with MiXCR. The sample carries around 1.5 million distinct CDR3 sequences, approximately 40% recorded once. CDR3 length equals 17 residues. CDR1 MRHNA and CDR2 SNTAGT come from the germline V gene. Losses at the gene ends were 4 bases for V and 1 base for J; bases not matched to a gene: 9. The sample was blood. This TCR came from a woman aged 18-35 years in good health. The chain has TRBV6-4 and TRBJ2-3, with TRBD2 matching over 9 bases. As DNA, the CDR3 is TGTGCCAGCAGTGTTGGGGTAGCGGGAGTGGGCACAGATACGCAGTATTTT. Translated: CASSVGVAGVGTDTQYF.